Following are 11 T cell receptor beta chains from one sample sequenced in a study of blood T cell repertoires in COVID-19. Assay: immunoSEQ multiplex PCR; the TCRdb copy retains only in-frame clones and omits some. The table has about 230,000 clones, roughly four fifths seen once; the top ten hold approximately 7.4%. Sequences were obtained from peripheral blood. Every receptor here comes from a woman in her fifties or sixties with acute or convalescent COVID-19.

The V and J genes are TRBV2 and TRBJ2-3, with D possibly being TRBD2 (5 bases). V lost 3 bases and J lost 1, with 14 bases in between. The germline V gene has CDR1 SNHLY and CDR2 FYNNEI. The CDR3 consists of 16 residues. Written as DNA, the CDR3 is TGTGCCAGCAGTGAGGGAGACTTGGTTCGCACAGATACGCAGTATTTT. Translating it yields CASSEGDLVRTDTQYF.

The CDR3 DNA is TGCAGCGCCGACCCCGGAGGCCAAGAGACCCAGTACTTC. It encodes CSADPGGQETQYF. The rearrangement uses TRBV29-1 and TRBJ2-5; maybe TRBD2 (5 bases). This CDR3 spans 13 amino acids. The V gene's germline CDR1 is SQVTM and CDR2 ANQGSEA. The ends were cut back, 7 bases at V and 1 base at J, with 13 bases in the middle.

V is TRBV6-5 and J is TRBJ1-5; D gene unclear. This CDR3 spans 12 amino acids. Looked up from germline, CDR1 is MNHEY and CDR2 is SVGAGI. V lost 8 bases and J 2 bases, leaving 7 bases between the germline ends. In DNA, the CDR3 is TGTGCCAGCTCCCGAGGCAATCAGCCCCAGCATTTT. Its protein is CASSRGNQPQHF.

This clone was observed a single time. One junction end does not reproduce the germline sequence, and a read error may be involved. The CDR3 sequence: CAWCVLTSGGGETQYF. The CDR3 DNA reads as TGTGCCTGGTGTGTACTGACTAGCGGGGGCGGGGAGACCCAGTACTTC. The rearrangement links TRBV30 to TRBJ2-5; TRBD2 matches 12 bases. The CDR3 consists of 16 residues. CDR1 GTSNPN and CDR2 SVGIG come from the germline V gene (reference sequence).

The V and J genes are TRBV6-1 and TRBJ2-7, with 9 positions matching TRBD1. The CDR3 length is 12 residues. The germline gives CDR1 MNHNS, CDR2 SASEGT. J was trimmed by 6 bases and V by 7 bases; bases with no gene match: 4. The DNA for the CDR3 is TGTGCCAGCACCCGGACAGGGGTCGAGCAGTACTTC. Its translation is CASTRTGVEQYF.

This clone is a singleton in its sample. This sequence joins TRBV6-1 and TRBJ1-2; TRBD1 matches 10 bases. Germline V lookup: CDR1 MNHNS, CDR2 SASEGT. The V segment lost 2 bases and the J segment 7 bases; nucleotides outside the gene matches: 10. The length of the CDR3 is 16 residues. The chain's CDR3 is CASSESLGQGYSGYTF. Written as DNA, the CDR3 is TGTGCCAGCAGTGAAAGTCTGGGACAGGGGTATAGTGGCTACACCTTC.

V is TRBV5-1 and J is TRBJ2-2, with D perhaps TRBD2 (6 bases). Trimming removed 7 bases from V and 5 bases from J, with 18 bases in between. Germline V gene data show CDR1 as SGHRS and CDR2 as YFSETQ. The CDR3 covers 15 residues. The CDR3 is CASARDWGLTGELFF. CDR3 in DNA: TGCGCCAGCGCCCGGGACTGGGGTTTAACCGGGGAGCTGTTTTTT.

In this sample, this clone turned up once. The CDR3: CASSLSAGNSPLHF. The CDR3 bases are TGTGCCAGCAGTTTATCCGCTGGCAATTCACCCCTCCACTTT. The V and J genes are TRBV28 and TRBJ1-6; no firm D call. CDR1 MDHEN and CDR2 SYDVKM come from the germline V gene. This CDR3 has 14 residues. V lost 1 base and J lost 7, with 8 bases in between. Full variable domain (remainder filled in from reference TRBV28 and TRBJ1-6): DVKVTQSSRYLVKRTGEKVFLECVQDMDHENMFWYRQDPGLGLRLIYFSYDVKMKEKGDIPEGYSVSREKKERFSLILESASTNQTSMYLCASSLSAGNSPLHFGNGTRLTVT.

V is TRBV2 and J is TRBJ2-3; weak D call: TRBD2 (6 bases). V was cut by 6 bases and J by 0 bases, with 7 bases left in between. The CDR3 is 13 amino acids. The germline V gene encodes CDR1 SNHLY and CDR2 FYNNEI. CDR3 sequence (DNA): TGTGCCAGCAGACTAGCTAGCACAGATACGCAGTATTTT. The encoded protein is CASRLASTDTQYF.

This clone appeared a few times. V and J are TRBV27 and TRBJ2-5, with 12 positions matching TRBD1. CDR3 length: 15 residues. CDR1 is MNHEY, CDR2 SMNVEV, per germline (reference sequence). V lost 4 bases to trimming and J lost 4 bases; unmatched junction nucleotides: 4. This chain's CDR3 is CASSSGTGGVETQYF. In nucleotides, the CDR3 is TGTGCCAGCAGTTCCGGGACAGGGGGCGTAGAGACCCAGTACTTC.

The CDR3 here is CASSHNGLAKNIQYF. The CDR3, as DNA: TGTGCCAGCAGCCACAACGGACTAGCCAAAAACATTCAGTACTTC. The rearrangement joins TRBV3-1 (or the pseudogene TRBV3-2) to TRBJ2-4, with D perhaps TRBD2 (5 bases). V shed 3 bases and J shed 0 bases, with 9 bases lying between them. The germline V gene encodes CDR1 LGHDT and CDR2 YNNKEL (reference sequence). The CDR3 covers 15 residues.